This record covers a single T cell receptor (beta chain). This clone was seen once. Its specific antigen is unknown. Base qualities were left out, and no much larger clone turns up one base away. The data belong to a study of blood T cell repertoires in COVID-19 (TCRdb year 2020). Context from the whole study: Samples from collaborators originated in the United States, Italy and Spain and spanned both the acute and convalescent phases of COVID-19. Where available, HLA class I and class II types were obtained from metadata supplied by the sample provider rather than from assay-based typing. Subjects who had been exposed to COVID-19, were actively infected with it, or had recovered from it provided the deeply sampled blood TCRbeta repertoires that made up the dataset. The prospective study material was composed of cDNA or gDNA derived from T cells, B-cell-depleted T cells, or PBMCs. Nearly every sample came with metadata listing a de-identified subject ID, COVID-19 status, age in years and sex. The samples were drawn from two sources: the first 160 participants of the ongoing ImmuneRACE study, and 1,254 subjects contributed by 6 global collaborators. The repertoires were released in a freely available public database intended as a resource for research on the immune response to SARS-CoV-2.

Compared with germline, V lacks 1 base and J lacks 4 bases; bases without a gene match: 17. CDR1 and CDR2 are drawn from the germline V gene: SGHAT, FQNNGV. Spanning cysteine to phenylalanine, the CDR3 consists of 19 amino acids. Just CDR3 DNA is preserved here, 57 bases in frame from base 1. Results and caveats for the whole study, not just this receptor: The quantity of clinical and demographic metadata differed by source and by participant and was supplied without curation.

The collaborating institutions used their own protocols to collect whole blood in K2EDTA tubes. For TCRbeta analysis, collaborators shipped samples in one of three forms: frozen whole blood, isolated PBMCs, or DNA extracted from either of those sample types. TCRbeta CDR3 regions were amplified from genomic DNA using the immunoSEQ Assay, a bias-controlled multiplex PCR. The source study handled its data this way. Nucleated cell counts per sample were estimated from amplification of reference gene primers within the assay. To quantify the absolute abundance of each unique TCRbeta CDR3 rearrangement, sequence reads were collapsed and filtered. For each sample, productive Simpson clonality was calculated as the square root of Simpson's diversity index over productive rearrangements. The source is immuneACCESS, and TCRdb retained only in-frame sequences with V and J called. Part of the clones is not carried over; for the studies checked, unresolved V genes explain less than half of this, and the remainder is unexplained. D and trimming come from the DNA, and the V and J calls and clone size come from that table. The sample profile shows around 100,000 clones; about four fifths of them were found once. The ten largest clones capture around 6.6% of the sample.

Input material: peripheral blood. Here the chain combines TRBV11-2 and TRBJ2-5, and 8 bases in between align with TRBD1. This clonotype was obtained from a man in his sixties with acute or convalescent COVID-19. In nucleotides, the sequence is TGTGCCAGCAGCTTAGGATGGGGGCAGGGGGCGGCAACGGGAGAGACCCAGTACTTC. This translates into CASSLGWGQGAATGETQYF. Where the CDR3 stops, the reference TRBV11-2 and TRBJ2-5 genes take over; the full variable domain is EAGVAQSPRYKIIEKRQSVAFWCNPISGHATLYWYQQILGQGPKLLIQFQNNGVVDDSQLPKDRFSAERLKGVDSTLKIQPAKLEDSAVYLCASSLGWGQGAATGETQYFGPGTRLLVL.